The clone carrying this T cell receptor (beta chain) was seen only once. These data belong to a study of blood T cell repertoires in COVID-19. Produced via immunoSEQ multiplex PCR; TCRdb's table is partial and in-frame only. The sample lists about 230,000 clones; around 84% were seen once. This sequence was found in a man over 45 with COVID-19, enrolled during active disease. Sequencing was carried out using peripheral blood.

CDR3 sequence (DNA): TGTGCCAGCAGTGTGGGGAACAGGCCTGGAAACACCATATATTTT. Protein: CASSVGNRPGNTIYF. The gene calls are TRBV28 and TRBJ1-3; perhaps TRBD1 as D (5 bases). V was pared by 5 bases and J by 2 bases, with 13 bases between. Germline V gene sequence: CDR1 MDHEN, CDR2 SYDVKM. The CDR3 covers 15 residues.